This T cell receptor (beta chain) was observed in a study of shared clonotypes between healthy human individuals. Findings and limits, study-wide: Specimens sampled were limited to blood, with tissue repertoires likely differing.

Donors had no recently reported acute infections or vaccinations and were HIV-negative. This clone has just one count. Its antigen remains unknown. Repertoires were generated with immunoSEQ multiplex PCR, while TCRdb's copy carries only in-frame clones and drops some. The sample carries some 660,000 clones, around three quarters recorded once. The V and J ends lost 5 bases and 5 bases, in that order; junction bases with no gene match: 6. The CDR3 has 15 residues. The germline gives CDR1 LNHDA, CDR2 SQIVND (reference sequence). Sequences were obtained from memory CD4+ T cells sorted from blood. As for subset: CD45RA-negative fraction. The chain has TRBV19 and TRBJ1-6; 7 positions match TRBD1. The receptor was derived from a woman in her twenties or thirties in good health. DNA for the CDR3: TGTGCCAGTAGTGTGGACAGGTGGAATAATTCACCCCTCCACTTT. This translates into CASSVDRWNNSPLHF. The full variable domain, its missing parts supplied by reference TRBV19 and TRBJ1-6, is DGGITQSPKYLFRKEGQNVTLSCEQNLNHDAMYWYRQDPGQGLRLIYYSQIVNDFQKGDIAEGYSVSREKKESFPLTVTSAQKNPTAFYLCASSVDRWNNSPLHFGNGTRLTVT.